This T cell receptor (beta chain) was documented in a study of radiation and T cells in renal cell carcinoma. Documented time point: baseline pretreatment blood. Regarding treatment: 15 Gy SBRT to primary tumor, nephrectomy 4 weeks later. Blood was sampled at baseline, 2 weeks and 4 weeks after SBRT. The tumor was a clear cell renal cell carcinoma. Repertoires were generated with immunoSEQ multiplex PCR, while TCRdb's copy carries only in-frame clones and drops some. This table holds around 160,000 clones, about 87% found once. CDR1 and CDR2 (germline): LNHDA, SQIVND (reference sequence). The CDR3 length is 14 residues. V shed 5 bases and J shed 0 bases, with 10 bases lying between them.

Specimen: blood, collected from a patient whose treatment included radiotherapy and nephrectomy. The rearrangement uses TRBV19 and TRBJ1-1, with D perhaps matching TRBD1 (6 bases). This receptor was identified in a woman aged 65 to 85 with renal cell carcinoma. CDR3 DNA sequence: TGTGCCAGTAGTGATACAGGGATGAACACTGAAGCTTTCTTT. Translated: CASSDTGMNTEAFF.